These 19 T cell receptor beta chains share one sample of origin, sequenced in a study of T cell changes during pregnancy in multiple sclerosis. Here immunoSEQ multiplex PCR was the method, and the copy in TCRdb shows in-frame clones only, minus some. The sample lists just under 65,000 clones, about nine tenths occurring once. The sample was peripheral blood, taken after pregnancy. Receptor source: a female donor in good health, enrolled as a control in a pregnancy study.

The rearrangement links TRBV13 to TRBJ1-4, with 7 bases fitting TRBD1. The CDR3 extends over 15 amino acids. V shed 5 bases and J 3 bases; nucleotides not matched to a gene: 6. Germline V gene sequence: CDR1 PRHDT, CDR2 FYEKMQ (reference sequence). CDR3 residues: CASSLRDSSNEKLFF. CDR3 sequence (DNA): TGTGCCAGCAGCCTCCGGGACAGCTCTAATGAAAAACTGTTTTTT.

The V and J genes are TRBV11-3 and TRBJ2-5; D not resolved. The CDR3 has 14 amino acids. V gave up 2 bases and J gave up 1 base, with 8 bases separating them. The germline CDR1 and CDR2 sequences are SGHNT and YENEEA. The CDR3 bases are TGTGCCAGCAGCTTAAATCCTCTCCAAGAGACCCAGTACTTC. Translating gives CASSLNPLQETQYF.

This chain connects TRBV6-6 to TRBJ1-5; D not resolved. CDR1 is MNHNY and CDR2 is SVGAGI in the germline V gene (reference sequence). V was cut by 6 bases and J by 1 base, with 13 bases left in between. The CDR3 extends over 15 amino acids. Here the CDR3 reads CASSYNEQSNQPQHF. The CDR3 nucleotides read TGTGCCAGCAGCTACAACGAACAGAGCAATCAGCCCCAGCATTTT.

The rearrangement joins TRBV5-6 to TRBJ2-5; 7 bases are a match to TRBD1. Germline CDR1 is SGHDT and CDR2 is YYEEEE. V shed 0 bases and J 5 bases; nucleotides not matched to a gene: 4. CDR3 length: 14 amino acids. CDR3 loop: CASSLGDREETQYF. The CDR3 DNA is TGTGCCAGCAGCTTGGGTGACAGGGAGGAGACCCAGTACTTC. Supplemented by reference TRBV5-6 and TRBJ2-5, the full variable domain reads DAGVTQSPTHLIKTRGQQVTLRCSPKSGHDTVSWYQQALGQGPQFIFQYYEEEERQRGNFPDRFSGHQFPNYSSELNVNALLLGDSALYLCASSLGDREETQYFGPGTRLLVL.

The genes are TRBV9 and TRBJ1-2, with no clear D. Germline lookup yields CDR1 SGDLS and CDR2 YYNGEE. The germline V and J ends were trimmed by 4 bases and 7 bases, with 17 bases remaining between them. CDR3 size: 14 residues. The DNA of the CDR3 is TGTGCCAGCAGCTCCGAGGGAGGTTTTGGTGGCTACACCTTC. Amino acids: CASSSEGGFGGYTF.

The gene calls are TRBV5-1 and TRBJ2-7; D is perhaps TRBD1 (6 bases). The length of the CDR3 is 15 residues. Trimming shortened V by 4 bases and J by 4 bases, and 18 bases separated the two germline ends. CDR1 SGHRS and CDR2 YFSETQ come from the germline V gene. The CDR3 region is CASSTTYIGGYEQYF. The DNA for the CDR3 is TGCGCCAGCAGCACGACATATATAGGGGGATACGAGCAGTACTTC.

The chain recombines TRBV11-3 with TRBJ2-5, with 8 bases fitting TRBD1. Trimming removed 3 bases from V and 5 bases from J; junction bases left unmatched: 2. CDR1 and CDR2 (germline): SGHNT, YENEEA. This CDR3 comprises 13 residues. CDR3 protein: CASSFGQGETQYF. The CDR3 DNA sequence: TGTGCCAGCAGCTTCGGACAGGGCGAGACCCAGTACTTC. The full variable domain, its missing parts supplied by reference TRBV11-3 and TRBJ2-5, is EAGVVQSPRYKIIEKKQPVAFWCNPISGHNTLYWYLQNLGQGPELLIRYENEEAVDDSQLPKDRFSAERLKGVDSTLKIQPAELGDSAVYLCASSFGQGETQYFGPGTRLLVL.

On this clone itself: This CDR3 is also generated by other DNA sequences in the sample. The chain links TRBV5-5 to TRBJ1-1; 7 nucleotides agree with TRBD1. This CDR3 spans 13 amino acids. CDR1 SGHKS and CDR2 YYEKEE come from the germline V gene (reference sequence). V shed 4 bases and J 3 bases; nucleotides not matched to a gene: 3. The CDR3 nucleotides are TGTGCCAGCAGCCTAGACAGGGACACTGAAGCTTTCTTT. Translation gives CASSLDRDTEAFF.

The rearrangement uses TRBV30 and TRBJ2-1; 12 bases match TRBD2. Germline-derived CDR1 and CDR2 are GTSNPN and SVGIG (reference sequence). The CDR3 totals 14 residues. V gave up 0 bases and J gave up 10 bases; unmatched junction bases: 4. In DNA, the CDR3 is TGTGCCTGGAGTGTCCAACTAGCGGGGGGCGAGCAGTTCTTC. This translates into CAWSVQLAGGEQFF.

The chain combines TRBV7-2 with TRBJ1-3; D is ambiguous. Deletions cut 5 bases from V and 0 bases from J, with 14 bases between. CDR3 size: 16 residues. The V gene's germline CDR1 is SGHTA and CDR2 FQGNSA. As DNA, the CDR3 is TGTGCCAGCAGCCCCAAAGACATCCGCTCTGGAAACACCATATATTTT. It yields the protein CASSPKDIRSGNTIYF.

This clone showed up just a few times. The J gene is TRBJ2-7, the V gene TRBV7-3; TRBD1 aligns across 8 bases. V shed 3 bases and J 5 bases; nucleotides not matched to a gene: 3. The CDR3 covers 13 residues. Germline V gene data show CDR1 as SGHTA and CDR2 as FQGTGA. CDR3 sequence: CASSFRGPHEQYF. CDR3 DNA sequence: TGTGCCAGCAGCTTCAGGGGGCCCCACGAGCAGTACTTC.

CDR3 DNA: TGTGCCAGTACCCTGGACAGGGCCTCTGAAGCTTTCTTT. It specifies CASTLDRASEAFF. The chain uses TRBV19 and TRBJ1-1, with 8 bases aligning to TRBD1. V dropped 7 bases and J dropped 6; count of bases not matched to a gene: 7. CDR3 length equals 13 residues. Germline V gene data show CDR1 as LNHDA and CDR2 as SQIVND (reference sequence).

This clone was observed a handful of times. This rearrangement joins TRBV18 to TRBJ1-1; D is unclear. The CDR3 extends over 14 amino acids. Deletions cut 0 bases from V and 0 bases from J, with 5 bases between. Germline assignment: CDR1 KGHSH and CDR2 LQKENI. The CDR3 spells CASSPPEVNTEAFF. CDR3 bases: TGTGCCAGCTCACCACCTGAGGTGAACACTGAAGCTTTCTTT.

J is TRBJ1-5 and V is TRBV2; 7 bases are a match to TRBD1. Trimming cost V 8 bases and J 1 base; bases outside gene matches: 11. The CDR3 loop spans 16 amino acids. The germline V gene has CDR1 SNHLY and CDR2 FYNNEI. The CDR3 DNA reads TGTGCCAGCCGTATCACGGGCAGGGGGAGCAATCAGCCCCAGCATTTT. It encodes CASRITGRGSNQPQHF.

This clone was seen a handful of times. The DNA of the CDR3 is TGCGCCAGCAGCACCAGAACTAGCAGCGGTGAGCAGTTCTTC. Amino acid sequence: CASSTRTSSGEQFF. The rearrangement joins TRBV5-1 to TRBJ2-1, with TRBD2 as a possible D gene (6 bases). Germline V gene sequence: CDR1 SGHRS, CDR2 YFSETQ. The CDR3 is 14 residues long. The V end was cut by 4 bases, the J end by 9 bases, with 17 bases between.

The chain couples TRBV27 to TRBJ1-4, with D uncertain. Trimming cost V 2 bases and J 5 bases, with 12 bases left between them. The V gene's germline CDR1 is MNHEY and CDR2 SMNVEV (reference sequence). The CDR3 is made up of 15 amino acids. Written as DNA, the CDR3 is TGTGCCAGCAGTTTAAATCGCGGGGAAAATGAAAAACTGTTTTTT. Protein sequence: CASSLNRGENEKLFF. Combining the CDR3 with reference TRBV27 and TRBJ1-4 gives the whole variable domain EAQVTQNPRYLITVTGKKLTVTCSQNMNHEYMSWYRQDPGLGLRQIYYSMNVEVTDKGDVPEGYKVSRKEKRNFPLILESPSPNQTSLYFCASSLNRGENEKLFFGSGTQLSVL.

This clone was picked up a small number of times. V is TRBV6-5 and J is TRBJ1-1; D might be TRBD1 (5 bases). V lost 0 bases and J lost 1, with 9 bases in between. CDR1 and CDR2 (germline): MNHEY, SVGAGI. This CDR3 spans 15 amino acids. The CDR3, as DNA: TGTGCCAGCAGTTACTCGACAGTTGCGAACACTGAAGCTTTCTTT. Its protein is CASSYSTVANTEAFF.

The J gene is TRBJ2-5, the V gene TRBV19, with D possibly matching TRBD1 (5 bases). The CDR3 extends over 15 amino acids. The V and J ends lost 4 bases and 7 bases respectively, with 19 bases between them. Per germline, CDR1 LNHDA and CDR2 SQIVND (reference sequence). The CDR3 protein is CASSKRGDRLGTQYF. The CDR3 DNA sequence: TGTGCCAGTAGTAAAAGGGGCGACCGCCTGGGGACCCAGTACTTC.

The CDR3 spells CASSPGGGQITDTQYF. DNA for the CDR3: TGTGCCAGCAGCCCCGGGGGGGGACAAATCACAGATACGCAGTATTTT. The chain uses TRBV7-9 and TRBJ2-3; 8 bases are shared with TRBD2. Germline CDR1 is SEHNR and CDR2 is FQNEAQ (reference sequence). V trimming: 5 bases; J trimming: 2 bases; junction bases outside the gene matches: 9. This CDR3 is built from 16 residues. The full variable domain, completed using reference TRBV7-9 and TRBJ2-3, is DTGVSQNPRHKITKRGQNVTFRCDPISEHNRLYWYRQTLGQGPEFLTYFQNEAQLEKSRLLSDRFSAERPKGSFSTLEIQRTEQGDSAMYLCASSPGGGQITDTQYFGPGTRLTVL.